This TCR beta chain was recovered during a study of shared clonotypes between healthy human individuals. Study observations and caveats: Some naive CD4 clonotypes, around 5%, turned up in common across several donors. Memory subsets generally showed smaller estimated richness than naive subsets did.

CD8 cells classed as naive were CD45RO-negative and positively selected for CCR7, excluding terminally differentiated effector memory CD45RA+ cells. Sorted-subset replicate PCR reactions were performed with about 200 ng DNA, corresponding to tens of thousands of T cell genomes. Original analysis: Without quality scores, immunoSEQ junctional reads could not be filtered like full-length reads. The data were produced by immunoSEQ multiplex PCR, yet TCRdb's version contains in-frame clones alone and is incomplete. V, J and clone size are taken as reported in that table, and D and trimming were inferred from the DNA itself. The top ten hold 1.7% of the sample, which has about 2.2 million clones, 85% to 95% seen once. Details on this clone: What it binds is not known.

The clonotype was recovered from a man younger than 30 in good health. Some clones in this sample may be carry-over from other donors' samples. Sample: naive CD8+ T cells from PBMCs.

This chain's CDR3 is CASRGTLKPSNTEAFF. CDR3 coding DNA: TGTGCCAGCAGGGGCACCTTAAAACCCTCGAACACTGAAGCTTTCTTT. The chain has TRBV28 and TRBJ1-1; D uncertain. CDR1 and CDR2 from the germline V gene are MDHEN and SYDVKM. The CDR3 has 16 residues. V lost 6 bases, J lost 1 base, and 18 bases lay in between.